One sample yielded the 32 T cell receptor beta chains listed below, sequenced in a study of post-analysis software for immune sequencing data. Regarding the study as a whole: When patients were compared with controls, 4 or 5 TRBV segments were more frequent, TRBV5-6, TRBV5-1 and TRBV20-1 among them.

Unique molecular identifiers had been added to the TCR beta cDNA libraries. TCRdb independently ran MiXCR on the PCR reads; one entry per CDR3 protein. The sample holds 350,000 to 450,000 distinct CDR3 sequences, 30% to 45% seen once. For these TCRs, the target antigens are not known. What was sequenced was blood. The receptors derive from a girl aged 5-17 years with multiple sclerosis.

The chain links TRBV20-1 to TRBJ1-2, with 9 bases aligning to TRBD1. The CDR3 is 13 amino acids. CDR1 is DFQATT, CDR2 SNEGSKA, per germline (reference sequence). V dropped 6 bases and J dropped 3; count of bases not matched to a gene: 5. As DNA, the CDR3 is TGCAGTGCCAAGGACAGGGGTGACTATGGCTACACCTTC. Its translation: CSAKDRGDYGYTF.

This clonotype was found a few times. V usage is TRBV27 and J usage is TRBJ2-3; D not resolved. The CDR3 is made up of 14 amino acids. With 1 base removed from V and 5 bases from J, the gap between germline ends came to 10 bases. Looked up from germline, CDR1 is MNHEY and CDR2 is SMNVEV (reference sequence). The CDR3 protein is CASSLWGRGDTQYF. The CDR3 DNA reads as TGTGCCAGCAGTTTATGGGGTAGAGGAGATACGCAGTATTTT.

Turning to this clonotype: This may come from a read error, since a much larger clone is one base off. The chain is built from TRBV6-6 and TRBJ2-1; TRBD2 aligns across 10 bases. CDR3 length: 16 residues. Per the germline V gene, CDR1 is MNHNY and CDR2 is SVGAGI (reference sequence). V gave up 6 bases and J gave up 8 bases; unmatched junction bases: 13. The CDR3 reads CASSRRGLAGVYEQFF. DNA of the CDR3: TGTGCCAGCAGCCGGCGAGGGCTAGCGGGGGTGTATGAGCAGTTCTTC.

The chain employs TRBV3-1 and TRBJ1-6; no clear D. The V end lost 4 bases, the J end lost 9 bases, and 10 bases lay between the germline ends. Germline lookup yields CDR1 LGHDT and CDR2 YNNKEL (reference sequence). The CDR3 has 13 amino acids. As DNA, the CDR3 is TGTGCCAGCAGCCGCGGCGATGGTTCACCCCTCCACTTT. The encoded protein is CASSRGDGSPLHF.

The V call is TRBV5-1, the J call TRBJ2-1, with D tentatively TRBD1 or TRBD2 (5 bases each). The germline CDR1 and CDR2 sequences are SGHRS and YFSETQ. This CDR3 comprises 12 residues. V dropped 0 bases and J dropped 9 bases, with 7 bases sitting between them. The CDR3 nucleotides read TGCGCCAGCAGCTTGGCAGGGACTGAGCAGTTCTTC. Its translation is CASSLAGTEQFF.

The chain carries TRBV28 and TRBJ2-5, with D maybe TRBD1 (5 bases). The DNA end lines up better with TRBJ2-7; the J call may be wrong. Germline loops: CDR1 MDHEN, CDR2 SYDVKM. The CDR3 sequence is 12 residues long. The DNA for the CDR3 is TGTGCCAGCAGCAGGGTATTGTACGAGCAGTACTTC. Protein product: CASSRVLYEQYF.

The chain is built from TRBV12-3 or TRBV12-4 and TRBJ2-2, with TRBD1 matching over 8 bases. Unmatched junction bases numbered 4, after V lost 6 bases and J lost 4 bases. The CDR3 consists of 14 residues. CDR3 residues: CASRRQGSTGELFF. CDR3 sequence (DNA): TGTGCCAGCAGGAGACAGGGGTCCACCGGGGAGCTGTTTTTT.

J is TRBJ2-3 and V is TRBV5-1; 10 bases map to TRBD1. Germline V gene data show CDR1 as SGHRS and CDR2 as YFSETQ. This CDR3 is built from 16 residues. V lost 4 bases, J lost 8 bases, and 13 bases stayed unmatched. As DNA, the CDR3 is TGCGCCAGCAGCAAGGCCGGGACAGGGGTCCGTGTTACGCAGTATTTT. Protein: CASSKAGTGVRVTQYF. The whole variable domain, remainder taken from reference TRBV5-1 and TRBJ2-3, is KAGVTQTPRYLIKTRGQQVTLSCSPISGHRSVSWYQQTPGQGLQFLFEYFSETQRNKGNFPGRFSGRQFSNSRSEMNVSTLELGDSALYLCASSKAGTGVRVTQYFGPGTRLTVL.

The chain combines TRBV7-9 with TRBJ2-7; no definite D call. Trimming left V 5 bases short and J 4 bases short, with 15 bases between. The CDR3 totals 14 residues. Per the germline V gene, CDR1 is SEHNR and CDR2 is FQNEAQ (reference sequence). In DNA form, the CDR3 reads TGTGCCAGCAGCCCAGGACCACTATTATACGAGCAGTACTTC. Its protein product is CASSPGPLLYEQYF.

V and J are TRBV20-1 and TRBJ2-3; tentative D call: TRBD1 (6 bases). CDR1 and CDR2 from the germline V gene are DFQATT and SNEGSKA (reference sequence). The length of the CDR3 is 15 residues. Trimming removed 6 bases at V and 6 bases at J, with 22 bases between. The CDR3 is CSARDTGPWSDTQYF. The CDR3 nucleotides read TGCAGTGCCCGGGACACCGGTCCTTGGTCGGATACGCAGTATTTT.

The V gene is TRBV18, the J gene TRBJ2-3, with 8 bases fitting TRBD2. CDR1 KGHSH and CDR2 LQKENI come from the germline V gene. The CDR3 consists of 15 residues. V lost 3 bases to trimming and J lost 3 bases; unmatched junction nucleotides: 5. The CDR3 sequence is CASSPQERGTDTQYF. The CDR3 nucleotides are TGTGCCAGCTCACCCCAAGAGCGGGGGACAGATACGCAGTATTTT.

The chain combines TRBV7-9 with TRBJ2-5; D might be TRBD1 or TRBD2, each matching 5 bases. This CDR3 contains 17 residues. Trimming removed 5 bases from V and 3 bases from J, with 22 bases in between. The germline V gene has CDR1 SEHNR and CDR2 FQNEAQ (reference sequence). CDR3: CASSPYRAPRGEETQYF. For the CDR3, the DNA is TGTGCCAGCAGCCCGTACCGGGCCCCCAGAGGGGAAGAGACCCAGTACTTC.

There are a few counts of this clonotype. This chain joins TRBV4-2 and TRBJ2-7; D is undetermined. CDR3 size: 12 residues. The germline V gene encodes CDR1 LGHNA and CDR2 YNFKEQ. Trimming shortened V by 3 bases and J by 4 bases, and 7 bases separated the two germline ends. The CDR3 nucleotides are TGTGCCAGCAGCCAGGCTCGTTACGAGCAGTACTTC. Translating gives CASSQARYEQYF.

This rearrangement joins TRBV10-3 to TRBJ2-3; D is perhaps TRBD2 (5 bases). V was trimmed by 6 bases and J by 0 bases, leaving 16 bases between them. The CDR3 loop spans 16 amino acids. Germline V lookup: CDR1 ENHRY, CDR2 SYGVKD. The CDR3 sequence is CAIRPVIGVSTDTQYF. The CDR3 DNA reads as TGTGCCATCAGGCCGGTCATCGGGGTTAGCACAGATACGCAGTATTTT.

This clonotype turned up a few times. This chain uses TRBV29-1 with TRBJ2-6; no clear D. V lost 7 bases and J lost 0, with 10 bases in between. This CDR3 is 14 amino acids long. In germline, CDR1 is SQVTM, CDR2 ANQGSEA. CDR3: CSAGNFSGANVLTF. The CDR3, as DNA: TGCAGCGCAGGAAATTTCTCTGGGGCCAACGTCCTGACTTTC.

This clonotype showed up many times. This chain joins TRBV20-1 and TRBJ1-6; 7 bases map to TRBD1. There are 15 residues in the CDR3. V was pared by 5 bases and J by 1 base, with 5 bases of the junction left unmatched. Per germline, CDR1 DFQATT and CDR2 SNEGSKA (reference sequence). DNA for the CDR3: TGCAGTGCTCCGGGACAGAAGTCCTATAATTCACCCCTCCACTTT. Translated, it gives CSAPGQKSYNSPLHF.

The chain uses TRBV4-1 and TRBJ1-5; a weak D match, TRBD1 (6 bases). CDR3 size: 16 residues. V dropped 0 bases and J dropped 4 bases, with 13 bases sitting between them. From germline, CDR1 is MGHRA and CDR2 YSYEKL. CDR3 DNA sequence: TGCGCCAGCAGCCAAGAGCGGGGGGCCGTTAATCAGCCCCAGCATTTT. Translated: CASSQERGAVNQPQHF.

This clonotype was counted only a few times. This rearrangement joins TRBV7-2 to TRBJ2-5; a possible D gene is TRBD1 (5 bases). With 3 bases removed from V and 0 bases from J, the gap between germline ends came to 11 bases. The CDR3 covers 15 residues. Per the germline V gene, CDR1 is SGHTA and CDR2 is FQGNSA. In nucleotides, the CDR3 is TGTGCCAGCAGCTTTACCGGACAATACCAAGAGACCCAGTACTTC. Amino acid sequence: CASSFTGQYQETQYF.

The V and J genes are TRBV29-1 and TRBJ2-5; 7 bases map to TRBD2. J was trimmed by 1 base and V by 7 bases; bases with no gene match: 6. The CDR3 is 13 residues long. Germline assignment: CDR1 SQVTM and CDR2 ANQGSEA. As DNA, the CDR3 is TGCAGCGCCCGGGGGGACTTCCAAGAGACCCAGTACTTC. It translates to CSARGDFQETQYF.

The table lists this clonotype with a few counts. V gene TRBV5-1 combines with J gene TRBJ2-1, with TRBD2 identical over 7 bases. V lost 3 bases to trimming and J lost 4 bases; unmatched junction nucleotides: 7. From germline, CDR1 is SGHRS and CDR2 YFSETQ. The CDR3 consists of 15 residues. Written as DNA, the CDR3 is TGCGCCAGCAGCTCCTCAGCGGGGCCTTACAATGAGCAGTTCTTC. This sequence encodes CASSSSAGPYNEQFF. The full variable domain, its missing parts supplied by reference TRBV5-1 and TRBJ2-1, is KAGVTQTPRYLIKTRGQQVTLSCSPISGHRSVSWYQQTPGQGLQFLFEYFSETQRNKGNFPGRFSGRQFSNSRSEMNVSTLELGDSALYLCASSSSAGPYNEQFFGPGTRLTVL.

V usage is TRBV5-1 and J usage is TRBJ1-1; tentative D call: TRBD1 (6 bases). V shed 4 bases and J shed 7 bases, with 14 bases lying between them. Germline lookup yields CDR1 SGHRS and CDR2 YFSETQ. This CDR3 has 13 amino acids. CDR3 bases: TGCGCCAGCAGCCCCGCCTCGGGACATGAAGCTTTCTTT. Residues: CASSPASGHEAFF.

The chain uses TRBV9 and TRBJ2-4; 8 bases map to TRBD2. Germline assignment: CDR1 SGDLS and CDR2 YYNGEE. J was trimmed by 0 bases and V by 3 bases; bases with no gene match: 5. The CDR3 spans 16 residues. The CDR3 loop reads CASSELADSAKNIQYF. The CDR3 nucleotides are TGTGCCAGCAGCGAACTAGCGGACTCAGCCAAAAACATTCAGTACTTC.

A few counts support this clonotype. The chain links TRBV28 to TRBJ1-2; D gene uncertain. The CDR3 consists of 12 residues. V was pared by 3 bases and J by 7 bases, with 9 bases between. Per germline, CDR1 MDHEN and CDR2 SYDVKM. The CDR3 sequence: CASSLVLGGYTF. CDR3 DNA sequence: TGTGCCAGCAGTTTGGTGCTAGGTGGCTACACCTTC.

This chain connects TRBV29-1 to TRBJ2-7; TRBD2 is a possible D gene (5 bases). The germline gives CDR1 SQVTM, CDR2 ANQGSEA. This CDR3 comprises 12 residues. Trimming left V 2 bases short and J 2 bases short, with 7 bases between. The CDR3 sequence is CSVESAAYEQYF. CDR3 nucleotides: TGCAGCGTTGAATCAGCGGCCTACGAGCAGTACTTC.

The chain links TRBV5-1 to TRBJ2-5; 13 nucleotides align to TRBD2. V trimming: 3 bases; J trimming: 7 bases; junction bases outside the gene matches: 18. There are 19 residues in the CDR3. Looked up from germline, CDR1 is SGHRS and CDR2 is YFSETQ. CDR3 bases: TGCGCCAGCAGCTACGGACTAGCGGGGGCCAGGACCCCAACGGGGACCCAGTACTTC. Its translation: CASSYGLAGARTPTGTQYF.

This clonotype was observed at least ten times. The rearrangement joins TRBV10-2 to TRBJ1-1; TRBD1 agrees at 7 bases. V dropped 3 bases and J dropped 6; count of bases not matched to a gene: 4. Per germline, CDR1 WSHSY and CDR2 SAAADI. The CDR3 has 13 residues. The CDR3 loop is CASSEQGSAEAFF. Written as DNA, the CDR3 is TGCGCCAGCAGTGAACAGGGGTCCGCTGAAGCTTTCTTT.

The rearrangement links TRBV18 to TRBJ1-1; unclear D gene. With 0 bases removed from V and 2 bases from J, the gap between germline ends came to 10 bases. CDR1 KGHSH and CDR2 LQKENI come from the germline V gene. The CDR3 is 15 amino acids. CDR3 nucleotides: TGTGCCAGCTCACCACCGGGAATCTTAAACACTGAAGCTTTCTTT. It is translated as CASSPPGILNTEAFF.

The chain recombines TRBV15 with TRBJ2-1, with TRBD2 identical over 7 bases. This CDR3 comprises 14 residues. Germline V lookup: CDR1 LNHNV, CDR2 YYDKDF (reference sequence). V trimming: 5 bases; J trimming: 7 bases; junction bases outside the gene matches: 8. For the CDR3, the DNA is TGTGCCACCAGCGCCGGGAGGTTGGGGAATGAGCAGTTCTTC. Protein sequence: CATSAGRLGNEQFF.

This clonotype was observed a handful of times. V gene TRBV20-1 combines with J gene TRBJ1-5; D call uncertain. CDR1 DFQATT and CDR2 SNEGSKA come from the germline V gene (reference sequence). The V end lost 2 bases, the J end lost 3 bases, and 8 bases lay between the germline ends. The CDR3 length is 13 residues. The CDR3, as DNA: TGCAGTGCTAGACAGGAGTTCAATCAGCCCCAGCATTTT. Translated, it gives CSARQEFNQPQHF.

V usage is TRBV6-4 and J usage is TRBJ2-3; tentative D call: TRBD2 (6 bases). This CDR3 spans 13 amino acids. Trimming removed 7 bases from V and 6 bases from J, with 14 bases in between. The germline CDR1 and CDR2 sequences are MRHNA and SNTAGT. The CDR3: CASKGGIEDTQYF. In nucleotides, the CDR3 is TGTGCCAGCAAAGGAGGGATTGAGGATACGCAGTATTTT.

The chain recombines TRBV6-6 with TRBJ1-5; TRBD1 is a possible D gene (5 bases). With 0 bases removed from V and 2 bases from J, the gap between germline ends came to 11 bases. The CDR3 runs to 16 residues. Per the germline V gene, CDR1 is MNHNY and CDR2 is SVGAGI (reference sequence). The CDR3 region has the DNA TGTGCCAGCAGTTACTCGGTAGGGGTGGGCAATCAGCCCCAGCATTTT. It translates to CASSYSVGVGNQPQHF.

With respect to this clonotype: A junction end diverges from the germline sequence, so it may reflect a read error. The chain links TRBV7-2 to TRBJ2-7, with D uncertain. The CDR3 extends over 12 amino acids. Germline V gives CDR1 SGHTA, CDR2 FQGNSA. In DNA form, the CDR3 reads TGTGCCGGCAGCTTCAATGCCAACGAGCAGTACTTC. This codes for CAGSFNANEQYF.